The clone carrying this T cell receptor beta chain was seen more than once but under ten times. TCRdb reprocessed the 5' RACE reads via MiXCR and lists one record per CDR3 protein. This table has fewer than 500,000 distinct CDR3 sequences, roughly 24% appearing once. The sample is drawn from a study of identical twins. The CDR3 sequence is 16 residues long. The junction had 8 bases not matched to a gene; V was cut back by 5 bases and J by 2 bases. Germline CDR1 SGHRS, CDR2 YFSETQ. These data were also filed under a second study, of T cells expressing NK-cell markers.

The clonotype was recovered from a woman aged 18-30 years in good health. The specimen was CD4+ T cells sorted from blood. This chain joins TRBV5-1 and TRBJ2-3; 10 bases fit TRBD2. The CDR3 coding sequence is TGCGCCAGCAGTTTCTCTAGCGGGAGCATCACAGATACGCAGTATTTT. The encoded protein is CASSFSSGSITDTQYF.